This T cell receptor beta chain originates from a study of cytomegalovirus exposure and HLA in healthy donors. Amplification used 60 Vbeta primers and 13 Jbeta primers. Sequenced by immunoSEQ multiplex PCR; TCRdb stores in-frame clones only, minus some. This table has some 130,000 clones, around four fifths appearing once. To note about this clone: Its specificity is unknown.

V lost 0 bases and J lost 3; bases outside the gene matches: 2. Germline V gene lookup returns CDR1 SGHTA and CDR2 FQGNSA. This CDR3 has 16 residues. Participants comprised healthy donors of bone marrow. Whole-study results and caveats: In vitro experiments confirmed that three CMV-associated chains were specific for CMV antigens. Later on, an analysis showed TCR association rates differing by HLA locus, with DRB1 the most and HLA-C the fewest. Most observed TCR sequences were rare, whereas some public TCRs were detected in many donors.

The TCR comes from a man younger than 45 in good health. J is TRBJ2-3 and V is TRBV7-2; 11 nucleotides agree with TRBD2. The sample comprised PBMCs. CDR3 amino acids: CASSLASGRGTDTQYF. DNA of the CDR3: TGTGCCAGCAGCTTAGCTAGCGGGAGGGGAACAGATACGCAGTATTTT.